These T cell receptor beta chains were read from a single sample in a study of graft-versus-host responses after intestinal transplantation. Assay: immunoSEQ multiplex PCR; the TCRdb copy retains only in-frame clones and omits some. Among around 20,000 clones, over 35% were seen once, and the ten largest hold about 0.9%. This material consisted of alloreactive CD4+ T cells from a mixed lymphocyte reaction culture, taken before intestinal transplant. These receptor sequences come from a human patient who received an intestinal transplant. Each CDR3 is given with its conserved first and last residue. Fields, in order: clone size, V gene, J gene, D gene, CDR3 DNA, CDR3 protein. The D gene is left open where the match is weak. The size field is filled for only some rows; it gives once, few, many or a size class.

clone_size: few; v_call: TRBV2; j_call: TRBJ1-2; d_call: TRBD1; cdr3_nt: TGTGCCAGCAGTCTCGTTAGTGGACAGGGGGGCTATGGCTACACCTTC; cdr3_aa: CASSLVSGQGGYGYTF
clone_size: .; v_call: TRBV4-1; j_call: TRBJ2-1; d_call: .; cdr3_nt: TGCGCCAGCAGCCCCAGGGAACCCTACAATGAGCAGTTCTTC; cdr3_aa: CASSPREPYNEQFF
clone_size: .; v_call: TRBV7-6; j_call: TRBJ2-7; d_call: .; cdr3_nt: TGTGCCAGCAGCCACCGGGACACTGAGTACGAGCAGTACTTC; cdr3_aa: CASSHRDTEYEQYF
clone_size: .; v_call: TRBV14; j_call: TRBJ2-5; d_call: .; cdr3_nt: TGTGCCAGCAGCCATGGATTTTGGCAGGGAGAGACCCAGTACTTC; cdr3_aa: CASSHGFWQGETQYF
clone_size: .; v_call: TRBV11-1; j_call: TRBJ2-2; d_call: .; cdr3_nt: TGTGCCAGCAGCTTAGCTTTGGAGGGGGAGCTGTTTTTT; cdr3_aa: CASSLALEGELFF
clone_size: .; v_call: TRBV19; j_call: TRBJ2-7; d_call: TRBD1; cdr3_nt: TGTGCCAGTAGCCCCGGACAGGGTGGCTACGAGCAGTACTTC; cdr3_aa: CASSPGQGGYEQYF
clone_size: .; v_call: TRBV28; j_call: TRBJ1-2; d_call: .; cdr3_nt: TGTGCCAGCAGTTTAAATCCGGGGGGCTACACCTTC; cdr3_aa: CASSLNPGGYTF
clone_size: .; v_call: TRBV7-2; j_call: TRBJ2-1; d_call: TRBD2; cdr3_nt: TGTGCCAGCAGCTTAAGCGGGGGGCCCTCCTACAATGAGCAGTTCTTC; cdr3_aa: CASSLSGGPSYNEQFF
clone_size: few; v_call: TRBV6-5; j_call: TRBJ1-2; d_call: TRBD1; cdr3_nt: TGTGCCAGCAAGGGACAGGGCAGGGGTGGCTACACCTTC; cdr3_aa: CASKGQGRGGYTF
clone_size: few; v_call: TRBV12-2; j_call: TRBJ2-4; d_call: .; cdr3_nt: TGTGCAAGTCGAAATCGGGGGGTCGGAGTTCAGTACTTC; cdr3_aa: CASRNRGVGVQYF
clone_size: .; v_call: TRBV15; j_call: TRBJ1-6; d_call: .; cdr3_nt: TGTGCCACCAGTACCCAGGCCCTTAGTAATTCACCCCTCCACTTT; cdr3_aa: CATSTQALSNSPLHF
clone_size: few; v_call: TRBV6-5; j_call: TRBJ2-1; d_call: TRBD2; cdr3_nt: TGTGCCAGCAGTTACGATGGACTAGACTACAATGAGCAGTTCTTC; cdr3_aa: CASSYDGLDYNEQFF